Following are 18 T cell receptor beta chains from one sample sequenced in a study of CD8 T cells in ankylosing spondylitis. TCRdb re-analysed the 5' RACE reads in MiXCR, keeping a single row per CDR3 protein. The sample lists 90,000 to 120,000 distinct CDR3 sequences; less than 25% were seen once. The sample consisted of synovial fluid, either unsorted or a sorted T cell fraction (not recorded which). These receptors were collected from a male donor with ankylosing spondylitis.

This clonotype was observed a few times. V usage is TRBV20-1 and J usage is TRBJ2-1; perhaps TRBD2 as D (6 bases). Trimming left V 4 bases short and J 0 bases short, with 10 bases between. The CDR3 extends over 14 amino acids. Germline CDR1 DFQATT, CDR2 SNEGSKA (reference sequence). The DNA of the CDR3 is TGCAGTGCTACCCCGACTAGCTCCTACAATGAGCAGTTCTTC. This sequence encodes CSATPTSSYNEQFF.

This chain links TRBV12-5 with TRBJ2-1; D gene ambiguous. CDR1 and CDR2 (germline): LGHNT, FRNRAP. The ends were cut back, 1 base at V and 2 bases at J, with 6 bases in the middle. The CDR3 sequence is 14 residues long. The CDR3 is CASGLEVTYNEQFF. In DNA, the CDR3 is TGTGCTAGTGGTTTGGAAGTTACCTACAATGAGCAGTTCTTC.

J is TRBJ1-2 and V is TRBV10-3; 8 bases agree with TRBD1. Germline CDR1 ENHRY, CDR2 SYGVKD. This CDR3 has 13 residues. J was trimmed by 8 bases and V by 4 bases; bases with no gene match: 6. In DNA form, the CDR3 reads TGTGCCATCAGTGCAGGGGGCGATTTAGGCTACACCTTC. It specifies CAISAGGDLGYTF.

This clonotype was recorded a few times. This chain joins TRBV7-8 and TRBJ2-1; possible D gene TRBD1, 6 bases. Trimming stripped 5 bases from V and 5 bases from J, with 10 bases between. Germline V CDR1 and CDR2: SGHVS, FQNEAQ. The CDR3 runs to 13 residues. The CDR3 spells CASSPQGNNEQFF. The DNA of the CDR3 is TGTGCCAGCAGCCCTCAGGGGAACAATGAGCAGTTCTTC.

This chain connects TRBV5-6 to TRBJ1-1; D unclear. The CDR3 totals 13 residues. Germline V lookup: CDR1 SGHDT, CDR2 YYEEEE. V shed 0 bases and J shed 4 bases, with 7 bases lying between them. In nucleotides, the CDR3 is TGTGCCAGCAGCTTGGTCTGGGGCACTGAAGCTTTCTTT. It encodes CASSLVWGTEAFF. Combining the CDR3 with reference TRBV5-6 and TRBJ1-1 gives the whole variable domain DAGVTQSPTHLIKTRGQQVTLRCSPKSGHDTVSWYQQALGQGPQFIFQYYEEEERQRGNFPDRFSGHQFPNYSSELNVNALLLGDSALYLCASSLVWGTEAFFGQGTRLTVV.

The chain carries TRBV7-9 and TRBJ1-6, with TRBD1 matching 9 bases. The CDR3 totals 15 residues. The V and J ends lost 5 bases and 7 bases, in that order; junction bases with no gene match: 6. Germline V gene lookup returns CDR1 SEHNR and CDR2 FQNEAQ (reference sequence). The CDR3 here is CASSDRGYENSPLHF. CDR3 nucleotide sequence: TGTGCCAGCAGCGACAGGGGGTATGAAAATTCACCCCTCCACTTT.

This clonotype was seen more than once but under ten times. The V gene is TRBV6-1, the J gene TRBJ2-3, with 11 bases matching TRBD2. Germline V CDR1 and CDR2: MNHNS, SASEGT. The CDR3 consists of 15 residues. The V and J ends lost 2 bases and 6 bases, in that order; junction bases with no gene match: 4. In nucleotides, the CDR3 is TGTGCCAGCAGTGAAAACTTAGCGGGAGGGGATACGCAGTATTTT. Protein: CASSENLAGGDTQYF.

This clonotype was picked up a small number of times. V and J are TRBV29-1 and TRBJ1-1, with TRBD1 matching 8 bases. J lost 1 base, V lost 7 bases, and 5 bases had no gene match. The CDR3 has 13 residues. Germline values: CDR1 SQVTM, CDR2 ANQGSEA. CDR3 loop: CSAMTGANTEAFF. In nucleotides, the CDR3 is TGCAGCGCAATGACAGGGGCGAACACTGAAGCTTTCTTT. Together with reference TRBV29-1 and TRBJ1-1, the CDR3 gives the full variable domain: SAVISQKPSRDICQRGTSLTIQCQVDSQVTMMFWYRQQPGQSLTLIATANQGSEATYESGFVIDKFPISRPNLTFSTLTVSNMSPEDSSIYLCSAMTGANTEAFFGQGTRLTVV.

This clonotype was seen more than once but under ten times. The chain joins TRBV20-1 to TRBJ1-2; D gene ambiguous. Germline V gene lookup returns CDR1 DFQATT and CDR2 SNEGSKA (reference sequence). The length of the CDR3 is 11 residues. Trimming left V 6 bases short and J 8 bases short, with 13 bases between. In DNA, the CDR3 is TGCAGTGCCCGCTTGGGAGGGGGCTACACCTTC. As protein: CSARLGGGYTF.

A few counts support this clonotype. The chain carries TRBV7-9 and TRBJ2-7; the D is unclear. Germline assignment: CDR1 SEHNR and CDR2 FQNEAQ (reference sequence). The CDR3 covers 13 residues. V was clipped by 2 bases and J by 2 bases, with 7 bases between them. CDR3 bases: TGTGCCAGCAGCTTACGTCGGACCTACGAGCAGTACGTC. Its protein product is CASSLRRTYEQYV.

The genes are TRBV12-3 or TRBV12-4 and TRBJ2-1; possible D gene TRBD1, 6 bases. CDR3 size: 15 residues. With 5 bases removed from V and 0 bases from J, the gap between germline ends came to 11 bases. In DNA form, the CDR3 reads TGTGCCAGCAGTCCCATGGGGGCCTCCTACAATGAGCAGTTCTTC. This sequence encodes CASSPMGASYNEQFF.

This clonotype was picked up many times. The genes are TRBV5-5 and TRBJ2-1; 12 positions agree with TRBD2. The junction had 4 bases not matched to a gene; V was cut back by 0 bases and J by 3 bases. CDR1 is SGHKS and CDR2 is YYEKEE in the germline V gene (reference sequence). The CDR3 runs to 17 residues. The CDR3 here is CASSLDGTSGLYNEQFF. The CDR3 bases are TGTGCCAGCAGCTTGGATGGGACTAGCGGGCTCTACAATGAGCAGTTCTTC.

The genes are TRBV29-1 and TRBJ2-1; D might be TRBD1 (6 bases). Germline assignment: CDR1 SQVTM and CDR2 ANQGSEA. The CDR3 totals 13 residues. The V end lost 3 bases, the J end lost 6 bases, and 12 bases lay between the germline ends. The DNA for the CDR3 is TGCAGCGTTGAGGGCAGGGGCCCCAATGAGCAGTTCTTC. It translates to CSVEGRGPNEQFF.

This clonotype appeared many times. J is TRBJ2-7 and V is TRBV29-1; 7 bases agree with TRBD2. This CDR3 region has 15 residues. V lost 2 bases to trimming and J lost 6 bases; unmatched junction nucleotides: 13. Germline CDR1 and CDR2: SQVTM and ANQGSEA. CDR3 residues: CSVEKGSGTGAEQYF. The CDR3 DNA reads TGCAGCGTTGAAAAGGGGAGCGGGACCGGGGCCGAGCAGTACTTC.

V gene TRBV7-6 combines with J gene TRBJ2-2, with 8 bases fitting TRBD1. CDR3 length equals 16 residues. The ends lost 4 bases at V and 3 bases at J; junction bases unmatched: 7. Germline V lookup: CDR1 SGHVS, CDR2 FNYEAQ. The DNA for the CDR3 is TGTGCCAGCAGCTCGCAGGGGGCGCTGGACACCGGGGAGCTGTTTTTT. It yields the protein CASSSQGALDTGELFF.

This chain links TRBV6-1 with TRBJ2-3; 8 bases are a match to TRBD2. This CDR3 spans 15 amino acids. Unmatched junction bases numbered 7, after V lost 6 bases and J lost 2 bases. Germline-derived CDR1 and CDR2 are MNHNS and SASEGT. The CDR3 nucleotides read TGTGCCAGCAGAGATAGCGGGATCAACACAGATACGCAGTATTTT. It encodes CASRDSGINTDTQYF.

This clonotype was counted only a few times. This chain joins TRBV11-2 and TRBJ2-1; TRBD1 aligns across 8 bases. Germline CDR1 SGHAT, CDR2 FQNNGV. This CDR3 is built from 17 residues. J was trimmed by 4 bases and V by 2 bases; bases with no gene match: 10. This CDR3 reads CASSLRQGALVYNEQFF. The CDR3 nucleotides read TGTGCCAGCAGCTTAAGGCAGGGGGCCTTAGTTTACAATGAGCAGTTCTTC.

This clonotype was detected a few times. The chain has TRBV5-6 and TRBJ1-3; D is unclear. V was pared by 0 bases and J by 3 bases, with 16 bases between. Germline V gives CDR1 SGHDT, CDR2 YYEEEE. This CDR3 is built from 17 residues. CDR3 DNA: TGTGCCAGCAGCTTGGCTGGCAGCCTTTTATTTGGAAACACCATATATTTT. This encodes CASSLAGSLLFGNTIYF.